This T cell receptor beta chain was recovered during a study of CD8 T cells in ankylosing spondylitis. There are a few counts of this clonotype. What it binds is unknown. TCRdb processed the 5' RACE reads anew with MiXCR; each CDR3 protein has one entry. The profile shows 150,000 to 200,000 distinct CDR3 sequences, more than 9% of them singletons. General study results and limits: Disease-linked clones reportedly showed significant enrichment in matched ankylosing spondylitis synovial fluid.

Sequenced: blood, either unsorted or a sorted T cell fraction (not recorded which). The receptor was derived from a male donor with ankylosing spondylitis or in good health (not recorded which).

The CDR3 is CASKADRDSYEQYF. Written as DNA, the CDR3 is TGTGCCAGCAAAGCGGACAGGGACTCCTACGAGCAGTACTTC. This chain uses TRBV2 with TRBJ2-7; 8 nucleotides match TRBD1. CDR1 is SNHLY and CDR2 is FYNNEI in the germline V gene. There are 14 residues in the CDR3. V shed 7 bases and J 0 bases; nucleotides not matched to a gene: 5.